This T cell receptor (beta chain) appears in the sequencing data of a study of cytomegalovirus exposure and HLA in healthy donors. Clones were sequenced by immunoSEQ multiplex PCR, and TCRdb holds only the in-frame ones, with some missing. The sample lists tens of thousands of clones, about 88% occurring once. This clone has just a few counts. Sequencing was performed on PBMCs. This sequence originates from a man aged 18 to 30 in good health and CMV-seronegative.

The DNA of the CDR3 is TGTGCCAGCAGTCCTGGGACTAGCGGAGCCTACAATGAGCAGTTCTTC. Amino acid sequence: CASSPGTSGAYNEQFF. The V call is TRBV27, the J call TRBJ2-1, with 11 bases matching TRBD2. There are 16 residues in the CDR3. Per germline, CDR1 MNHEY and CDR2 SMNVEV (reference sequence). V trimming: 5 bases; J trimming: 2 bases; junction bases outside the gene matches: 5.